This is a list of T cell receptor beta chains from one sample in a study of TIL therapy for anti-PD-1-resistant metastatic lung cancer. Clones were read by immunoSEQ multiplex PCR, and TCRdb kept only the in-frame ones, dropping some. The sample lists 30,000 to 45,000 clones, around four fifths occurring once. The material sequenced was blood, taken at baseline. These receptors were collected from a person between 25 and 79 years old with non-small cell lung cancer. Each CDR3 is given with its conserved first and last residue. Fields, in order: D gene, clone size, V gene, J gene, CDR3 protein, CDR3 DNA. A D gene is named only where the DNA matches it firmly. Rows may omit the clone size; those that give it use once, few, many or a size class.

-	-	TRBV9	TRBJ2-1	CASSGGVSSYNEQFF	TGTGCCAGCAGCGGAGGGGTCAGCTCCTACAATGAGCAGTTCTTC
-	-	TRBV5-1	TRBJ2-2	CASSLGKNTGELFF	TGCGCCAGCAGCTTGGGCAAGAACACCGGGGAGCTGTTTTTT
-	once	TRBV30	TRBJ2-3	CAWSRAGYTDTQYF	TGTGCCTGGAGTCGGGCAGGGTACACAGATACGCAGTATTTT
TRBD1	-	TRBV6-5	TRBJ1-2	CASSKPGQGNYGYTF	TGTGCCAGCAGTAAACCGGGACAGGGGAACTATGGCTACACCTTC
TRBD1	-	TRBV7-2	TRBJ1-5	CASSLRQGDQPQHF	TGTGCCAGCAGCTTGAGACAGGGAGATCAGCCCCAGCATTTT
TRBD1	-	TRBV10-3	TRBJ1-2	CAISESKTGSAGYTF	TGTGCCATCAGTGAGTCGAAGACAGGGAGTGCTGGCTACACCTTC
TRBD1	-	TRBV15	TRBJ1-1	CATSGNPRGPSSFREAFF	TGTGCCACCAGCGGAAACCCGAGGGGGCCCTCGTCGTTCCGTGAAGCTTTCTTT
TRBD1	-	TRBV7-8	TRBJ2-7	CASRPGGRDRAHEQYF	TGTGCCAGCAGACCAGGTGGGAGGGACAGGGCCCACGAGCAGTACTTC
-	-	TRBV18	TRBJ1-5	CASSQLEGQPQHF	TGTGCCAGCTCACAACTAGAAGGCCAGCCCCAGCATTTT
-	-	TRBV5-4	TRBJ2-7	CASSSDAGEQYF	TGTGCCAGCAGCTCTGACGCCGGGGAGCAGTACTTC
-	-	TRBV7-9	TRBJ1-2	CASSLERLRGYTF	TGTGCCAGCAGCTTAGAACGGCTAAGGGGCTACACCTTC
-	-	TRBV7-9	TRBJ2-7	CASSLAALAGEQYF	TGTGCCAGCAGCTTAGCCGCGCTAGCTGGGGAGCAGTACTTC
TRBD1	-	TRBV15	TRBJ2-1	CATSRDRMVHEQFF	TGTGCCACCAGCAGGGACAGGATGGTGCATGAGCAGTTCTTC
TRBD1	-	TRBV14	TRBJ2-1	CASSRLTGGYNEQFF	TGTGCCAGCAGCCGACTGACAGGGGGGTACAATGAGCAGTTCTTC
TRBD1	-	TRBV11-3	TRBJ1-1	CASSAYPGQGANTEAFF	TGTGCCAGCAGCGCCTATCCGGGACAGGGGGCGAACACTGAAGCTTTCTTT
-	-	TRBV30	TRBJ1-3	CAWSVRGKRNTGNTIYF	TGTGCCTGGAGTGTACGGGGAAAGCGAAATACTGGAAACACCATATATTTT
-	-	TRBV7-2	TRBJ1-1	CASSSQGNTEAFF	TGTGCCAGCAGCTCCCAGGGTAACACTGAAGCTTTCTTT
TRBD2	-	TRBV28	TRBJ2-5	CASSSPGLTSETQYF	TGTGCCAGCAGTAGCCCGGGACTAACATCGGAGACCCAGTACTTC
-	-	TRBV7-6	TRBJ1-1	CASSLRQRMNTEAFF	TGTGCCAGCAGCTTAAGACAGCGTATGAACACTGAAGCTTTCTTT
TRBD2	-	TRBV6-7	TRBJ2-2	CASSSRLAFAGELFF	TGTGCCAGCAGTTCCCGACTAGCGTTTGCCGGGGAGCTGTTTTTT
-	-	TRBV30	TRBJ2-1	CAWEGGDLSEQFF	TGTGCCTGGGAAGGGGGGGACCTCAGTGAGCAGTTCTTC
-	-	TRBV7-2	TRBJ2-7	CASSEQGGGPYEQYF	TGTGCCAGCAGCGAACAGGGAGGCGGCCCCTACGAGCAGTACTTC